The clone carrying this T cell receptor beta chain was seen a handful of times. Its antigen remains unknown. The data derive from a study of T cell repertoires in cytomegalovirus infection. TCRdb reanalysed the reads using MiXCR and keeps one entry per CDR3 protein. The sample contains about 340,000 distinct CDR3 sequences, roughly 29% of which appear only once. The V gene's germline CDR1 is MNHEY and CDR2 SVGEGT. J gave up 5 bases and V 1 base, and 4 bases lay outside the gene matches. The CDR3 is 16 amino acids. Study-wide results and caveats: The study found HLA-C-restricted CMV-specific TCR beta clonotypes dominating the ex vivo response. Summed frequency of shared TCR beta families picked out CMV carriers who also had the relevant HLA.

The receptor comes from a human donor in good health (CMV status not recorded). Some clones in this sample may be carry-over from other donors' samples. The material was cultured PBMCs, obtained from culture after CMV antigen stimulation. V is TRBV6-2 or TRBV6-3 and J is TRBJ2-1, with 11 positions matching TRBD2. The CDR3 loop is CASSYFTGLADNEQFF. CDR3 bases: TGTGCCAGCAGTTACTTCACGGGACTAGCGGACAATGAGCAGTTCTTC.